Following are 5 T cell receptor beta chains from one sample sequenced in a study of graft-versus-host responses after intestinal transplantation. Their recognized antigens are unknown. The repertoire was sequenced with immunoSEQ multiplex PCR; TCRdb's copy has only in-frame clones and lacks some. The profile shows 100,000 to 120,000 clones, roughly 95% of them singletons. Sequences were derived from unstimulated CD8+ T cells sorted from spleen or lymph node cells, sampled before intestinal transplant. These receptors were taken from a human donor who received an intestinal transplant.

This clone was seen just once. The chain links TRBV29-1 to TRBJ1-4; unclear D gene. CDR1 SQVTM and CDR2 ANQGSEA come from the germline V gene. This CDR3 spans 12 amino acids. Trimming left V 1 base short and J 8 bases short, with 8 bases between. The CDR3 loop is CSVEGLEEKLFF. Written as DNA, the CDR3 is TGCAGCGTTGAAGGTCTCGAGGAAAAACTGTTTTTT.

This chain joins TRBV7-9 and TRBJ2-3; D might be TRBD2 (5 bases). The V and J ends lost 6 bases and 1 base respectively, with 23 bases between them. The CDR3 totals 18 residues. Germline values: CDR1 SEHNR, CDR2 FQNEAQ (reference sequence). The CDR3 sequence: CASRTGQVSSWRTDTQYF. CDR3 nucleotides: TGTGCCAGCAGAACCGGCCAGGTATCTAGCTGGCGCACAGATACGCAGTATTTT.

V gene TRBV7-9 combines with J gene TRBJ1-1, with D unresolved. Germline CDR1 and CDR2: SEHNR and FQNEAQ (reference sequence). This CDR3 region has 12 residues. Trimming removed 5 bases from V and 7 bases from J, with 11 bases in between. The CDR3 nucleotides read TGTGCCAGCAGCCTTATTAATGGTGAAGCTTTCTTT. It translates to CASSLINGEAFF.

This sequence joins TRBV6-1 and TRBJ2-3; D is unclear. The CDR3 runs 13 residues. CDR1 is MNHNS and CDR2 is SASEGT in the germline V gene. Deletions cut 2 bases from V and 2 bases from J, with 5 bases between. CDR3 nucleotide sequence: TGTGCCAGCAGTGAATTTATCACAGATACGCAGTATTTT. Its translation: CASSEFITDTQYF.

This chain uses TRBV7-9 with TRBJ2-5; D gene unclear. Between the trimmed V and J ends, which lost 1 base and 2 bases, there was a span of 8 bases. This CDR3 region has 14 residues. Germline CDR1 SEHNR, CDR2 FQNEAQ (reference sequence). Written as DNA, the CDR3 is TGTGCCAGCAGCTTAGTTACAAGGCAAGAGACCCAGTACTTC. It is translated as CASSLVTRQETQYF. The whole variable domain, remainder taken from reference TRBV7-9 and TRBJ2-5, is DTGVSQNPRHKITKRGQNVTFRCDPISEHNRLYWYRQTLGQGPEFLTYFQNEAQLEKSRLLSDRFSAERPKGSFSTLEIQRTEQGDSAMYLCASSLVTRQETQYFGPGTRLLVL.